This T cell receptor (beta chain) was recovered during a study of cytomegalovirus exposure and HLA in healthy donors. Study-wide findings and caveats: Rarity marked most TCR sequences, yet some public TCRs occurred in many donors. Association of some 18,000 TCR beta sequences with HLA alleles was found at 0.05 false discovery rate in a later analysis.

Notes on this clone: Its antigen is not identified.

60 Vbeta and 13 Jbeta primers were used in PCR. The method was immunoSEQ multiplex PCR; TCRdb's version includes in-frame clones alone and lacks a portion of them. The data show about 190,000 clones, around 78% seen once. V was shortened by 4 bases and J by 7 bases, with 17 bases between the two germline ends. The CDR3 is 14 residues long. In germline, CDR1 is SGHKS, CDR2 YYEKEE (reference sequence). This chain links TRBV5-5 with TRBJ1-1, with unresolved D. The sample was PBMCs. The clonotype comes from a woman aged 30 to 39 in good health and CMV-seropositive. The CDR3 DNA sequence: TGTGCCAGCAGCCCGAGGTACACACAACTTGAAGCTTTCTTT. It encodes CASSPRYTQLEAFF.